This T cell receptor beta chain was recorded in a study of cytomegalovirus exposure and HLA in healthy donors. In the study overall: HLA-typed donors contributed 65 million to 85 million unique TCRs, which were held in an early data release. Caucasian-associated ancestry cluster membership applied to about four fifths of nearly 400 genotyped donors. Broader study findings: Researchers reportedly found TCR beta sequences accurately predicted most subjects' HLA-A and HLA-B alleles. Many donors shared some public TCRs, even though most TCR sequences were rare.

The study ran its PCR with 60 Vbeta and 13 Jbeta primers. Sequencing was performed with immunoSEQ multiplex PCR; in TCRdb, only in-frame clones are kept and a portion is missing. In the table there are around 140,000 clones, roughly 9.6% of which are singletons. To note about this clone: Its antigen remains unidentified.

Trimming cost V 6 bases and J 0 bases; bases outside gene matches: 7. Germline CDR1 reads MGHRA; CDR2 reads YSYEKL. This CDR3 has 16 amino acids. This chain joins TRBV4-1 and TRBJ2-3; 9 nucleotides line up with TRBD2. Sequences were obtained from PBMCs. This receptor was obtained from a woman in her 40s in good health and CMV-seropositive. This chain's CDR3 is CASRPLAGESTDTQYF. Here the CDR3 DNA reads TGCGCCAGCAGACCATTAGCGGGGGAGAGCACAGATACGCAGTATTTT.